These 13 T cell receptor beta chains came from one sample sequenced in a study of OX40 agonist ivuxolimab in advanced cancers. Sequencing used immunoSEQ multiplex PCR; TCRdb keeps in-frame clones, though not all of them. The data contain tens of thousands of clones, about 88% of them singletons. Sequencing was performed on CD4+ or CD8+ T cells sorted from blood, taken in a trial of the OX40 agonist ivuxolimab. The receptors here all came from an adult with an advanced solid tumor such as melanoma, head and neck, liver or kidney cancer.

This chain joins TRBV10-3 and TRBJ2-4; TRBD2 matches 8 bases. The CDR3 length is 15 residues. The ends lost 3 bases at V and 6 bases at J; junction bases unmatched: 7. Germline CDR1 and CDR2: ENHRY and SYGVKD. In nucleotides, the CDR3 is TGTGCCATCAGTGATCCAGCGGGAGATGTAAACATTCAGTACTTC. Amino acids: CAISDPAGDVNIQYF.

The CDR3 loop is CASSPPTSVTDTQYF. CDR3 nucleotides: TGTGCCAGCTCACCCCCCACCTCGGTCACAGATACGCAGTATTTT. The chain carries TRBV18 and TRBJ2-3; D uncertain. This CDR3 spans 15 amino acids. Germline V gene data show CDR1 as KGHSH and CDR2 as LQKENI. V gave up 3 bases and J gave up 2 bases, with 12 bases separating them.

The V and J genes are TRBV7-2 and TRBJ2-5; TRBD1 might be the D (6 bases). The CDR3 is 15 amino acids. Germline assignment: CDR1 SGHTA and CDR2 FQGNSA. Trimming took off 5 bases at V and 1 base at J, with 14 bases between the two ends. In DNA form, the CDR3 reads TGTGCCAGCAGCATCATGACAGGAACCCAAGAGACCCAGTACTTC. This sequence encodes CASSIMTGTQETQYF.

The chain links TRBV2 to TRBJ2-5; 13 bases line up with TRBD2. Germline V CDR1 and CDR2: SNHLY, FYNNEI. Germline trimming cut 6 bases from V and 5 bases from J; bases unmatched to any gene: 9. The CDR3 totals 16 residues. CDR3 DNA sequence: TGTGCCAGCAGCAACTCGGGACTAGCGGGAAGGGAGACCCAGTACTTC. Translation: CASSNSGLAGRETQYF.

V is TRBV6-1 and J is TRBJ2-7, with 10 bases matching TRBD1. The CDR3 has 14 residues. Germline lookup yields CDR1 MNHNS and CDR2 SASEGT. Trimming cost V 6 bases and J 2 bases; bases outside gene matches: 4. The DNA for the CDR3 is TGTGCCAGCAGCCGGGGACAGGGGCCCTACGAGCAGTACTTC. Its protein product is CASSRGQGPYEQYF.

The CDR3 nucleotides read TGTGCCAGCTCACCACTGAGGGACACTGAAGCTTTCTTT. This translates into CASSPLRDTEAFF. The chain joins TRBV18 to TRBJ1-1; D not certain. Germline loops: CDR1 KGHSH, CDR2 LQKENI. Trimming took off 1 base at V and 3 bases at J, with 6 bases between the two ends. There are 13 residues in the CDR3.

The chain employs TRBV9 and TRBJ2-3, with a weak D call TRBD1 (7 bases). Trimming removed 1 base from V and 1 base from J, with 10 bases in between. The CDR3 is made up of 15 amino acids. The germline CDR1 and CDR2 sequences are SGDLS and YYNGEE. The CDR3 nucleotides are TGTGCCAGCAGCGTAACAGGGGAGGGCACAGATACGCAGTATTTT. This sequence encodes CASSVTGEGTDTQYF.

J is TRBJ1-1 and V is TRBV27; 8 nucleotides match TRBD1. Germline V gene lookup returns CDR1 MNHEY and CDR2 SMNVEV (reference sequence). V lost 5 bases, J lost 11 bases, and 10 bases stayed unmatched. The CDR3 has 13 amino acids. The CDR3 DNA follows: TGTGCCAGCAGTCACCCCCCGACAGGGGTTGCTTTCTTT. The encoded protein is CASSHPPTGVAFF.

This clone was observed a handful of times. The sample carries other DNA sequences with the same CDR3. The chain has TRBV18 and TRBJ1-2, with D unclear. Trimming stripped 2 bases from V and 6 bases from J, with 4 bases between. In germline, CDR1 is KGHSH, CDR2 LQKENI. The CDR3 consists of 11 residues. CDR3 sequence reads: CASSPGDGYTF. The CDR3 DNA is TGTGCCAGCTCACCAGGGGATGGCTACACCTTC.

This rearrangement joins TRBV7-2 to TRBJ2-1, with a weak D call TRBD2 (5 bases). The germline CDR1 and CDR2 sequences are SGHTA and FQGNSA. V shed 1 base and J shed 6 bases, with 10 bases lying between them. The CDR3 contains 14 residues. CDR3 nucleotides: TGTGCCAGCAGCTTAGGGACTTTCTCCAATGAGCAGTTCTTC. Translated, it gives CASSLGTFSNEQFF.

The chain links TRBV5-4 to TRBJ1-1, with D perhaps TRBD1 (5 bases). V was shortened by 0 bases and J by 5 bases, with 11 bases between the two germline ends. The germline V gene has CDR1 SGHNT and CDR2 YYREEE (reference sequence). This CDR3 has 14 amino acids. The CDR3 spells CASSLEWGGTEAFF. CDR3 DNA sequence: TGTGCCAGCAGCTTGGAGTGGGGCGGTACTGAAGCTTTCTTT.

This clone was observed a few times. This chain joins TRBV2 and TRBJ1-4; 10 bases are shared with TRBD1. Germline V gene data show CDR1 as SNHLY and CDR2 as FYNNEI. The CDR3 is 17 amino acids. Trimming at V came to 6 bases and at J to 4 bases, leaving 11 bases not matched to a gene. This CDR3 reads CASRNRDRGLNNEKLFF. The CDR3 DNA is TGTGCCAGCAGGAACCGCGACAGGGGGCTCAATAATGAAAAACTGTTTTTT.

The chain joins TRBV5-6 to TRBJ1-3; the match to TRBD1 covers 9 bases. The CDR3 is made up of 15 amino acids. The junction had 4 bases not matched to a gene; V was cut back by 4 bases and J by 2 bases. CDR1 is SGHDT and CDR2 is YYEEEE in the germline V gene. CDR3 in amino acids: CASSRTGVTGNTIYF. CDR3 nucleotide sequence: TGTGCCAGCAGCCGGACAGGGGTGACTGGAAACACCATATATTTT.